These T cell receptor beta chains were read from a single sample in a study of CD4 and CD8 cells across lung adenocarcinoma regions. In TCRdb, the PCR reads were re-called with MiXCR into one record per CDR3 protein. The sample has around 20,000 distinct CDR3 sequences, 50% seen once. The specimen was CD8+ T cells from the margin of a lung tumor. The origin of the receptors is a male donor with lung adenocarcinoma. The CD4 and CD8 labels of this study may be unreliable. The CDR3 runs from the conserved cysteine through the conserved F or W. A D gene is named only where the DNA matches it firmly. The size field is filled for only some rows; it gives once, few, many or a size class.

cdr3_aa	cdr3_nt	clone_size	j_call	d_call	v_call
CASSEWRRNSPLHF	TGTGCCAGCAGTGAATGGCGGCGAAATTCACCCCTCCACTTT	many	TRBJ1-6	-	TRBV6-1
CASNRDRENIQYF	TGTGCCAGCAACCGGGACAGGGAAAACATTCAGTACTTC	few	TRBJ2-4	TRBD1	TRBV27
CASSYSTGGSDTQYF	TGTGCCAGCAGTTACTCAACGGGAGGGTCAGATACGCAGTATTTT	-	TRBJ2-3	TRBD2	TRBV6-5
CASSQDRGRDNEQFF	TGTGCTAGCAGCCAGGACAGGGGAAGGGACAATGAGCAGTTCTTC	-	TRBJ2-1	TRBD1	TRBV7-7
CASSEVRNGQETQYF	TGTGCCAGCAGTGAAGTAAGGAACGGCCAAGAGACCCAGTACTTC	medium-sized	TRBJ2-5	-	TRBV6-1
CAGRLAANTGELFF	TGCGCCGGGCGGTTAGCGGCCAACACCGGGGAGCTGTTTTTT	-	TRBJ2-2	-	TRBV5-1
CGSTGLGAKNMQYF	TGCGGCAGCACGGGGCTGGGGGCCAAAAACATGCAGTACTTC	once	TRBJ2-4	-	TRBV10-1
CASSFADRGITF	TGTGCCAGCAGCTTCGCCGACAGGGGCATCACCTTC	few	TRBJ1-2	TRBD1	TRBV11-2
CASSFPQSSYNEQFF	TGTGCCAGCAGTTTTCCCCAAAGCTCCTACAATGAGCAGTTCTTC	-	TRBJ2-1	-	TRBV27
CASKGGPSTDTQYF	TGTGCCAGCAAGGGCGGGCCTAGCACAGATACGCAGTATTTT	-	TRBJ2-3	-	TRBV6-1
CASSKKGGTDTGELFF	TGTGCCAGCAGTAAGAAGGGGGGGACAGACACCGGGGAGCTGTTTTTT	few	TRBJ2-2	-	TRBV6-1
CASALRGQGRTDIQYF	TGTGCCAGCGCCCTACGAGGACAGGGTCGTACAGATATTCAGTATTTC	once	TRBJ2-3	TRBD1	TRBV6-1
CASSESRGFSYNEQFF	TGTGCCAGCAGTGAATCTCGGGGCTTCTCCTACAATGAGCAGTTCTTC	-	TRBJ2-1	-	TRBV27
CASIRVSSTDTQYF	TGTGCCAGCATAAGGGTATCTAGCACAGATACGCAGTATTTT	-	TRBJ2-3	-	TRBV6-1
CASSLKNTGELFF	TGTGCCAGCAGCTTGAAGAACACCGGGGAGCTGTTTTTT	-	TRBJ2-2	-	TRBV7-9
CATRGQNYNEQFF	TGTGCCACCCGGGGACAGAACTACAATGAGCAGTTCTTC	-	TRBJ2-1	TRBD1	TRBV10-3
CASSEAGLGVGNTQYF	TGTGCCAGCAGTGAAGCGGGGCTGGGGGTCGGAAATACGCAGTATTTC	-	TRBJ2-3	-	TRBV6-1